This T cell receptor beta chain was sequenced during a study of blood T cell repertoires in COVID-19. The overall study: Some COVID-19 samples were acute and others convalescent; all came from the United States, Italy and Spain. PBMCs, B-cell-depleted T cells, or T cells provided the cDNA or gDNA that made up the material.

Original processing methods: Reference gene primer amplification in the assay estimated nucleated cell counts. Profiled with immunoSEQ multiplex PCR; TCRdb holds only in-frame clones, not every one. V, J and clone size derive from that table, while D and trimming were established from the DNA sequence. The table shows roughly 97,000 clones, with roughly 91% occurring only once. The receptor was isolated from a human donor in a cohort sampled during active COVID-19. Sequencing input: peripheral blood.

CDR3 residues: CASSSQGATNEKLFF. In DNA, the CDR3 is TGTGCCAGCAGTTCGCAGGGTGCAACTAATGAAAAACTGTTTTTT. The V gene is TRBV28, the J gene TRBJ1-4, with D perhaps matching TRBD1 (5 bases). The V end lost 4 bases, the J end lost 0 bases, and 9 bases lay between the germline ends. The CDR3 sequence is 15 residues long. The germline V gene has CDR1 MDHEN and CDR2 SYDVKM.